Below are 4 T cell receptor beta chains sequenced from a single sample in a study of blood T cell repertoires in COVID-19. Assay used: immunoSEQ multiplex PCR; TCRdb lists only in-frame clones, some missing. Of about 420,000 clones in the sample, 70% to 90% were seen once. Source material: peripheral blood. Every receptor here comes from a man aged 18 to 29 with COVID-19, enrolled during active disease.

The J gene is TRBJ1-5, the V gene TRBV12-5; a weak D match, TRBD1 (5 bases). Per the germline V gene, CDR1 is LGHNT and CDR2 is FRNRAP. The CDR3 contains 14 residues. Deletions cut 7 bases from V and 6 bases from J, with 16 bases between. CDR3 DNA sequence: TGTGCTAGTGCCGGAGAAGGGGATCGTCAGCCCCAGCATTTT. It yields the protein CASAGEGDRQPQHF.

This clone was observed a single time. One end of the junction does not line up with germline, which may come from a read error. The chain uses TRBV19 and TRBJ2-3; no clear D gene. Looked up from germline, CDR1 is LNHDA and CDR2 is SQIVND (reference sequence). The CDR3 extends over 18 amino acids. Written as DNA, the CDR3 is TGTGCCAGTAGTATCTCTCTTTCCGACGGCCCATACACAGATGCGCAGTATTTT. Residues: CASSISLSDGPYTDAQYF.

This chain connects TRBV19 to TRBJ2-7, with 11 bases matching TRBD1. V was pared by 6 bases and J by 5 bases, with 6 bases of the junction left unmatched. In germline, CDR1 is LNHDA, CDR2 SQIVND (reference sequence). CDR3 length: 14 residues. DNA of the CDR3: TGTGCCAGTAGAGCCGGGACAGGGGGTGACGAGCAGTACTTC. It translates to CASRAGTGGDEQYF.

The gene calls are TRBV6-5 and TRBJ1-2; perhaps TRBD1 as D (6 bases). The CDR3 totals 15 residues. The germline CDR1 and CDR2 sequences are MNHEY and SVGAGI. Trimming cost V 5 bases and J 8 bases, with 21 bases left between them. CDR3 loop: CASSRLSTGKRGYTF. As DNA, the CDR3 is TGTGCCAGCAGTCGCCTTTCAACAGGGAAGAGAGGCTACACCTTC.